The clone carrying this T cell receptor (beta chain) turned up a few times. From the RT-PCR reads, TCRdb called clonotypes with MiXCR, one entry per CDR3 protein. The table shows some 200,000 distinct CDR3 sequences, with 41% occurring only once. V gave up 6 bases and J gave up 0 bases, with 12 bases separating them. The CDR3 length is 15 residues. Germline loops: CDR1 DFQATT, CDR2 SNEGSKA (reference sequence). This sample is part of a study of patients and donors after allogeneic stem cell transplantation. The clonotype was recovered from a human donor who was either an allogeneic HSCT recipient or a stem cell or donor lymphocyte infusion donor (not recorded which). It is not recorded whose cells these are; they may come from a transplant donor. This sequence joins TRBV20-1 and TRBJ1-6; no firm D call. Sequencing was performed on blood, either unsorted or a sorted T cell fraction (not recorded which). This chain's CDR3 is CSASPGSSYNSPLHF. CDR3 nucleotide sequence: TGCAGTGCATCGCCGGGAAGCTCCTATAATTCACCCCTCCACTTT.